This passage covers 25 T cell receptor beta chains from one sample sequenced in a study of blood T cells in healthy people across ages (dated by TCRdb to between 2014 and 2017). Library preparation employed 5' RACE. Sequencing was carried out with an Illumina HiSeq 2500. A second roughly 6 to 11 cycle PCR used a sample-barcoded 5' primer and a J-beta primer mix. TCRdb itself trimmed the public reads at Q25 with fastp, ran MiXCR and retained productive beta chains. Rows with one shared CDR3 protein collapse into an entry with the most common genes and DNA. In all, the sample holds about 780,000 distinct CDR3 sequences, and about half of those were seen once. Around 18% of the sample comes from the top ten. The specimen sequenced was blood. The receptors derive from an elderly man in good health.

The chain combines TRBV7-2 with TRBJ1-6; D uncertain. Trimming stripped 3 bases from V and 8 bases from J, with 14 bases between. The CDR3 is made up of 15 amino acids. The germline CDR1 and CDR2 sequences are SGHTA and FQGNSA. The chain's CDR3 is CASSFEAGLDSPLHF. For the CDR3, the DNA is TGTGCCAGCAGCTTTGAGGCTGGTCTCGATTCACCCCTCCACTTT.

This clonotype was recorded many times. The chain is built from TRBV6-1 and TRBJ1-2, with D tentatively TRBD1 (5 bases). Germline CDR1 MNHNS, CDR2 SASEGT. The CDR3 loop spans 16 amino acids. V gave up 0 bases and J gave up 0 bases, with 11 bases separating them. CDR3 sequence (DNA): TGTGCCAGCAGTGAAGCGACCAGACAGCCTAACTATGGCTACACCTTC. As protein: CASSEATRQPNYGYTF.

This clonotype came up a few times. The chain recombines TRBV6-1 with TRBJ2-5; D not certain. The germline CDR1 and CDR2 sequences are MNHNS and SASEGT. The V end lost 0 bases, the J end lost 7 bases, and 15 bases lay between the germline ends. This CDR3 is 15 amino acids long. In nucleotides, the CDR3 is TGTGCCAGCAGTGAAGCTTCACTACCTCCTCGGACCCAGTACTTC. Translation gives CASSEASLPPRTQYF.

This clonotype was picked up one time. The rearrangement links TRBV10-3 to TRBJ2-4, with D maybe TRBD1 (6 bases). The last part of the DNA fits TRBJ2-7 better; the J call may be wrong. The CDR3 extends over 15 amino acids. Germline CDR1 reads ENHRY; CDR2 reads SYGVKD. The CDR3 spells CAISEPPTGTNEQYF. Written as DNA, the CDR3 is TGTGCCATCAGTGAGCCACCAACAGGGACAAACGAGCAGTACTTC.

This chain connects TRBV28 to TRBJ2-3, with D possibly being TRBD2 (5 bases). The germline CDR1 and CDR2 sequences are MDHEN and SYDVKM. With 3 bases removed from V and 7 bases from J, the gap between germline ends came to 17 bases. This CDR3 has 15 amino acids. CDR3 sequence: CASSFLVGAVNTQYF. In nucleotides, the CDR3 is TGTGCCAGCAGTTTTCTAGTGGGAGCTGTAAATACGCAGTATTTT.

J is TRBJ2-3 and V is TRBV7-2; 7 bases fit TRBD2. Germline-derived CDR1 and CDR2 are SGHTA and FQGNSA. V shed 5 bases and J 9 bases; nucleotides not matched to a gene: 14. The CDR3 has 15 amino acids. This CDR3 reads CASSLGGGPKRTQYF. In DNA form, the CDR3 reads TGTGCCAGCAGCCTGGGGGGAGGGCCTAAGCGAACGCAGTATTTT.

This clonotype was detected once. The chain couples TRBV7-9 to TRBJ2-5, with 13 bases fitting TRBD2. The V gene's germline CDR1 is SEHNR and CDR2 FQNEAQ (reference sequence). The ends lost 4 bases at V and 4 bases at J; junction bases unmatched: 9. The CDR3 is 17 residues long. The CDR3 DNA is TGTGCCAGCAGCTCACCCGGGACTAGCGGGGTTTTAGAGACCCAGTACTTC. Translating it yields CASSSPGTSGVLETQYF.

This clonotype has ten or more counts. Here the CDR3 DNA reads TGTGCCAGCAGCTTGGCGCCGGGAGGGGAAGAGACCCAGTACTTC. It translates to CASSLAPGGEETQYF. The genes are TRBV5-6 and TRBJ2-5; 8 bases map to TRBD2. This CDR3 spans 15 amino acids. J lost 3 bases, V lost 0 bases, and 4 bases had no gene match. Per the germline V gene, CDR1 is SGHDT and CDR2 is YYEEEE. Full variable domain (outside the CDR3, taken from reference TRBV5-6 and TRBJ2-5): DAGVTQSPTHLIKTRGQQVTLRCSPKSGHDTVSWYQQALGQGPQFIFQYYEEEERQRGNFPDRFSGHQFPNYSSELNVNALLLGDSALYLCASSLAPGGEETQYFGPGTRLLVL.

The rearrangement joins TRBV10-3 to TRBJ1-2, with 12 bases lining up with TRBD1. CDR1 is ENHRY and CDR2 is SYGVKD in the germline V gene. The CDR3 totals 16 residues. The V and J ends lost 4 bases and 11 bases, in that order; junction bases with no gene match: 14. CDR3 coding DNA: TGTGCCATCAGTGCCGGGACAGGGGGCTTTGGGGGTACTTACACCTTC. Its protein product is CAISAGTGGFGGTYTF.

The chain combines TRBV3-1 with TRBJ2-5; no clear D gene. CDR3 length equals 15 residues. Germline loops: CDR1 LGHDT, CDR2 YNNKEL (reference sequence). The V gene lost 0 bases and the J gene lost 2 bases, with 10 bases spanning the gap. The CDR3 nucleotides read TGTGCCAGCAGCCAAGAATTCGCTATACAAGAGACCCAGTACTTC. This translates into CASSQEFAIQETQYF.

This clonotype was detected many times. The gene calls are TRBV12-3 or TRBV12-4 and TRBJ2-6; D tentatively fits TRBD1 or TRBD2 (5 bases each). V lost 3 bases to trimming and J lost 2 bases, with 8 bases between them. This CDR3 is built from 15 residues. CDR3 protein: CASSFRGAGANVLTF. The CDR3 bases are TGTGCCAGCAGTTTTAGAGGGGCTGGGGCCAACGTCCTGACTTTC.

This clonotype was seen a handful of times. This chain joins TRBV20-1 and TRBJ2-5; no firm D call. V was trimmed by 3 bases and J by 4 bases, leaving 9 bases between them. The length of the CDR3 is 12 residues. Germline V gene sequence: CDR1 DFQATT, CDR2 SNEGSKA (reference sequence). The CDR3 bases are TGCAGTGCTAGCCCTACCCCAGAGACCCAGTACTTC. This gives the protein CSASPTPETQYF.

This clonotype turned up a few times. The chain carries TRBV5-6 and TRBJ2-4; 8 nucleotides agree with TRBD1. The J call is in doubt because the DNA end fits TRBJ2-7 better. Germline V gene sequence: CDR1 SGHDT, CDR2 YYEEEE. There are 14 residues in the CDR3. The CDR3, as DNA: TGTGCCAGCAGCGCGGGACAGGCCCTCTACGAGCAGTACTTC. Protein product: CASSAGQALYEQYF.

The rearrangement joins TRBV12-3 or TRBV12-4 to TRBJ2-4; D remains ambiguous. The V end was cut by 5 bases, the J end by 13 bases, with 18 bases between. This CDR3 has 13 amino acids. In nucleotides, the CDR3 is TGTGCCAGCAGTGTCTTTAGTGGTGAAGAGCAGTACTTC. Residues: CASSVFSGEEQYF.

This clonotype has just one count. The rearrangement uses TRBV5-1 and TRBJ2-5, with D tentatively TRBD2 (7 bases). Trimming pared 0 bases from V and 4 bases from J, leaving 19 bases between. CDR1 is SGHRS and CDR2 is YFSETQ in the germline V gene. The CDR3 is made up of 17 amino acids. The CDR3 DNA sequence: TGCGCCAGCAGCTTGGGACCGGGACGGGGGGCAAGAGAGACCCAGTACTTC. It specifies CASSLGPGRGARETQYF.

The rearrangement links TRBV7-9 to TRBJ2-5; 8 bases agree with TRBD1. The CDR3 is 16 amino acids. With 4 bases clipped from V and 11 bases from J, the junction kept 18 bases outside the gene matches. The V gene's germline CDR1 is SEHNR and CDR2 FQNEAQ (reference sequence). CDR3 coding DNA: TGTGCCAGCAGCTCCCTCGGGACAGGAATCAACAATGAGCAGTACTTC. Amino acids: CASSSLGTGINNEQYF.

The rearrangement joins TRBV12-3 or TRBV12-4 to TRBJ1-2, with a possible D match to TRBD1 (5 bases). The CDR3 loop spans 16 amino acids. The V gene lost 4 bases and the J gene lost 1 base, with 16 bases spanning the gap. The CDR3 DNA sequence: TGTGCCAGCAGTTCCAGCCGCGGGACGCTTAACTATGGCTACACCTTC. Its translation: CASSSSRGTLNYGYTF.

The CDR3 nucleotides are TGTGCCAGCAGCCCCGGGGGGAAGGGCAATCAGCCCCAGCATTTT. Its protein product is CASSPGGKGNQPQHF. The chain uses TRBV12-3 or TRBV12-4 and TRBJ1-5, with D maybe TRBD1 (5 bases). The CDR3 totals 15 residues. Trimming pared 6 bases from V and 2 bases from J, leaving 14 bases between.

This clonotype came up a few times. This chain connects TRBV11-3 to TRBJ2-7, with D unclear. The CDR3 consists of 12 residues. Between the trimmed V and J ends, which lost 2 bases and 5 bases, there was a span of 7 bases. Germline loops: CDR1 SGHNT, CDR2 YENEEA. The CDR3 DNA reads TGTGCCAGCAGCTTATTAGTTGACGAGCAGTACTTC. Translating gives CASSLLVDEQYF.

The rearrangement links TRBV29-1 to TRBJ2-7; D is possibly TRBD2 (6 bases). The ends were cut back, 5 bases at V and 8 bases at J, with 16 bases in the middle. The CDR3 loop spans 12 amino acids. CDR1 and CDR2 (germline): SQVTM, ANQGSEA. In nucleotides, the CDR3 is TGCAGCGTTAGACTAGGTCCCCTAAAGCAGTACTTC. Protein: CSVRLGPLKQYF.

V usage is TRBV29-1 and J usage is TRBJ2-1; D may be TRBD2 (6 bases). Germline assignment: CDR1 SQVTM and CDR2 ANQGSEA. CDR3 length equals 13 residues. With 4 bases removed from V and 8 bases from J, the gap between germline ends came to 15 bases. In DNA form, the CDR3 reads TGCAGCGTTGGGTTCGGCGGGACCTATGAGCAGTTCTTC. This codes for CSVGFGGTYEQFF.

The V and J genes are TRBV6-1 and TRBJ1-1; tentative D call: TRBD1 (5 bases). The germline CDR1 and CDR2 sequences are MNHNS and SASEGT. Trimming stripped 9 bases from V and 0 bases from J, with 20 bases between. This CDR3 is 16 amino acids long. CDR3 protein: CASVISGTPMNTEAFF. CDR3 sequence (DNA): TGTGCCAGTGTTATTTCAGGGACCCCAATGAACACTGAAGCTTTCTTT.

In this sample, this clonotype turned up a few times. J is TRBJ2-7 and V is TRBV5-4, with D maybe TRBD2 (6 bases). The V gene's germline CDR1 is SGHNT and CDR2 YYREEE (reference sequence). This CDR3 has 15 residues. Trimming removed 4 bases from V and 0 bases from J, with 14 bases in between. As DNA, the CDR3 is TGTGCCAGCAGCAGTAGCGGTTTGAGCTCCTACGAGCAGTACTTC. Amino acids: CASSSSGLSSYEQYF.

Concerning this clonotype: A much bigger clone sits one base away, suggesting this may be a read error. This chain links TRBV11-3 with TRBJ2-1, with D possibly being TRBD2 (6 bases). Gene TRBJ2-7 matches the end of the DNA better, so the J call may be wrong. Germline loops: CDR1 SGHNT, CDR2 YENEEA. The CDR3 sequence is 15 residues long. CDR3 sequence reads: CASSLGRSSYNEQYF. The CDR3 coding sequence is TGTGCCAGCAGTTTAGGGAGGAGCTCCTACAATGAGCAGTACTTC.

V gene TRBV28 combines with J gene TRBJ1-1, with D uncertain. CDR3 length: 12 amino acids. Germline V lookup: CDR1 MDHEN, CDR2 SYDVKM. Deletions cut 6 bases from V and 0 bases from J, with 5 bases between. CDR3 DNA: TGTGCCAGCAGGCTTCTGAACACTGAAGCTTTCTTT. Its translation is CASRLLNTEAFF.